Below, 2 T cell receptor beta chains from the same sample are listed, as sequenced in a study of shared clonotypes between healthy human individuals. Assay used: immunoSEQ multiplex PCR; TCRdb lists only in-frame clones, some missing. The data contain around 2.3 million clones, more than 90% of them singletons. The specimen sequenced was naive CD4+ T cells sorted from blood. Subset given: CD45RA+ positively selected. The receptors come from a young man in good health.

The CDR3 loop reads CASSLQGGWETQYF. The CDR3 DNA follows: TGTGCCAGCAGCTTACAGGGGGGGTGGGAGACCCAGTACTTC. The chain links TRBV11-2 to TRBJ2-5; TRBD1 or TRBD2 may be the D gene (7 bases each). V gave up 2 bases and J gave up 5 bases, with 12 bases separating them. The CDR3 loop spans 14 amino acids. CDR1 and CDR2 (germline): SGHAT, FQNNGV.

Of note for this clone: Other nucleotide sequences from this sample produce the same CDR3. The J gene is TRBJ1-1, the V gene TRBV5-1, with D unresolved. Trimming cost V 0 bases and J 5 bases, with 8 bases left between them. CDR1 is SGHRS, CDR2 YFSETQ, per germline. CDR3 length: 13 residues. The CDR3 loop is CASSLGGTTEAFF. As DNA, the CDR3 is TGCGCCAGCAGCTTGGGGGGAACGACTGAAGCTTTCTTT.